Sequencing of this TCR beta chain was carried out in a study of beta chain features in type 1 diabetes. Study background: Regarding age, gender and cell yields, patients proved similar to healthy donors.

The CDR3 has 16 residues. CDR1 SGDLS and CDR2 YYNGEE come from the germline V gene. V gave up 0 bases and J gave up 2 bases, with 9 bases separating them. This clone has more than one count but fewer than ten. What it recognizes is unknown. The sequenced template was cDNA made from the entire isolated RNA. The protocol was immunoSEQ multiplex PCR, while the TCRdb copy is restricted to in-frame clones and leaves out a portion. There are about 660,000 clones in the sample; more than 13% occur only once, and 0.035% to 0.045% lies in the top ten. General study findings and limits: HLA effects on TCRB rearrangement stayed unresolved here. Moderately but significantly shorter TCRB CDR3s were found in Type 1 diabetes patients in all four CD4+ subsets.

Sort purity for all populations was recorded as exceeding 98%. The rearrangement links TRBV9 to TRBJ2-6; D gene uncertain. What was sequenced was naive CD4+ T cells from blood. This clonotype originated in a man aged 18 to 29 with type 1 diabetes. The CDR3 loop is CASSVGQSAGANVLTF. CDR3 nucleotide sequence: TGTGCCAGCAGCGTAGGGCAATCGGCTGGGGCCAACGTCCTGACTTTC.